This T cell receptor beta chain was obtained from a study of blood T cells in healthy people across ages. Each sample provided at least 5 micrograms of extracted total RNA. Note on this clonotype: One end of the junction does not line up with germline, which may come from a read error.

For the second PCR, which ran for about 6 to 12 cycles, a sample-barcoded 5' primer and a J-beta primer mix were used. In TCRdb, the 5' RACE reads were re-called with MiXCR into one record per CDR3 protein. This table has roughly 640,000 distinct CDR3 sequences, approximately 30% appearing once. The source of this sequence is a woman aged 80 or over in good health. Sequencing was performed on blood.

The CDR3 reads CASSTGQGSYNGQFF. The CDR3 DNA reads as TGTGCCAGCAGCACGGGACAGGGATCCTACAATGGGCAGTTCTTC. The chain is built from TRBV14 and TRBJ2-1; 9 bases match TRBD1. Germline CDR1 is SGHDN and CDR2 is FVKESK. The CDR3 covers 15 residues. Full variable domain (missing parts from reference TRBV14 and TRBJ2-1): EAGVTQFPSHSVIEKGQTVTLRCDPISGHDNLYWYRRVMGKEIKFLLHFVKESKQDESGMPNNRFLAERTGGTYSTLKVQPAELEDSGVYFCASSTGQGSYNGQFFGPGTRLTVL.